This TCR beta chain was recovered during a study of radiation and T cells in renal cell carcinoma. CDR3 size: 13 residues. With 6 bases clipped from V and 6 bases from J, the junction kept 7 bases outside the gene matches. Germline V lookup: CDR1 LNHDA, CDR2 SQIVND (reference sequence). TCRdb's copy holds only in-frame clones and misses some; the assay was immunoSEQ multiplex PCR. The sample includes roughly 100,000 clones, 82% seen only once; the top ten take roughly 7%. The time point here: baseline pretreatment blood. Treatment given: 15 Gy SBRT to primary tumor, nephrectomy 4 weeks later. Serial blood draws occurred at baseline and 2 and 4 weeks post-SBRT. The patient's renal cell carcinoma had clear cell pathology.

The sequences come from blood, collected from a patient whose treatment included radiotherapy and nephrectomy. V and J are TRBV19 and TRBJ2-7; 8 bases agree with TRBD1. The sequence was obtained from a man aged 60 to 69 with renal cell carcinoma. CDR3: CASRSDRGSEQYF. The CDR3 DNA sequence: TGTGCCAGTAGAAGTGACAGGGGAAGCGAGCAGTACTTC.